Shown below are 20 T cell receptor beta chains from a single sample sequenced in a study of cytomegalovirus exposure and HLA in healthy donors. PCR involved 60 Vbeta and 13 Jbeta primers. The repertoire was sequenced with immunoSEQ multiplex PCR; TCRdb's copy has only in-frame clones and lacks some. The sample records 90,000 or so clones, 69% being singletons. Sequenced input: PBMCs. The source is a man aged 45-65 years in good health and CMV-seronegative.

The J gene is TRBJ2-5, the V gene TRBV9; 7 bases are shared with TRBD1. V shed 0 bases and J 5 bases; nucleotides not matched to a gene: 4. CDR3 length equals 14 residues. Germline values: CDR1 SGDLS, CDR2 YYNGEE. The CDR3 reads CASSVEGGDETQYF. DNA for the CDR3: TGTGCCAGCAGCGTAGAAGGGGGCGATGAGACCCAGTACTTC.

This clone was detected a few times. The gene calls are TRBV6-1 and TRBJ2-5; no clear D gene. V was pared by 2 bases and J by 4 bases, with 14 bases between. The CDR3 runs to 15 residues. Per the germline V gene, CDR1 is MNHNS and CDR2 is SASEGT. CDR3 loop: CASSEFLVVGETQYF. The CDR3 DNA reads as TGTGCCAGCAGTGAATTCCTAGTAGTAGGAGAGACCCAGTACTTC.

The V call is TRBV6-5, the J call TRBJ1-5, with a possible D match to TRBD1 (5 bases). The CDR3 is made up of 15 amino acids. CDR1 is MNHEY and CDR2 is SVGAGI in the germline V gene. Trimming cost V 6 bases and J 4 bases, with 16 bases left between them. CDR3 region: CASSAAGDGNQPQHF. Written as DNA, the CDR3 is TGTGCCAGCAGCGCAGCGGGGGACGGGAATCAGCCCCAGCATTTT.

This clone was seen a few times. The rearrangement links TRBV30 to TRBJ2-5, with D possibly matching TRBD1 (5 bases). Germline CDR1 reads GTSNPN; CDR2 reads SVGIG (reference sequence). The CDR3 sequence is 17 residues long. The germline V and J ends were trimmed by 2 bases and 4 bases, with 23 bases remaining between them. CDR3 protein: CAWSPPRTPSGRETQYF. The CDR3 DNA sequence: TGTGCCTGGAGTCCGCCCCGAACCCCTTCAGGGCGAGAGACCCAGTACTTC.

The chain uses TRBV4-3 and TRBJ1-6, with 7 nucleotides matching TRBD1. The CDR3 is 16 residues long. V dropped 1 base and J dropped 6; count of bases not matched to a gene: 6. Germline CDR1 reads LGHNA; CDR2 reads YSLEER. In DNA form, the CDR3 reads TGCGCCAGCAGCCAAGGCGGACAGGCCTTTAATTCACCCCTCCACTTT. Protein: CASSQGGQAFNSPLHF.

The gene calls are TRBV10-1 and TRBJ2-7; tentatively, D is TRBD2 (5 bases). Trimming stripped 6 bases from V and 1 base from J, with 22 bases between. Per the germline V gene, CDR1 is WNHNN and CDR2 is SYGVQD (reference sequence). CDR3 length: 17 amino acids. CDR3 DNA: TGCGCCAGCAGCCCGTTACGTAGCGACGTCGGATCCTACGAGCAGTACTTC. Its protein is CASSPLRSDVGSYEQYF.

As to this clone: This same CDR3 is encoded by further DNA sequences in the sample. The V call is TRBV6-1, the J call TRBJ2-7; 7 bases agree with TRBD1. After removal of 3 bases from V and 9 bases from J, the junction contained 8 bases not matched to a gene. The germline V gene has CDR1 MNHNS and CDR2 SASEGT. This CDR3 comprises 13 residues. For the CDR3, the DNA is TGTGCCAGCAGTGATTCCCGACAGGGCGTGCAGTACGTC. Protein: CASSDSRQGVQYV.

The rearrangement uses TRBV6-5 and TRBJ2-2; possibly TRBD1 for D (5 bases). Trimming stripped 2 bases from V and 5 bases from J, with 12 bases between. This CDR3 is 15 amino acids long. From germline, CDR1 is MNHEY and CDR2 SVGAGI. The CDR3 DNA reads TGTGCCAGCAGTTACCAAGGGGTGGGAACCGGGGAGCTGTTTTTT. It yields the protein CASSYQGVGTGELFF.

The chain has TRBV7-3 and TRBJ1-1, with 8 positions matching TRBD1. There are 16 residues in the CDR3. Germline CDR1 reads SGHTA; CDR2 reads FQGTGA. V was pared by 1 base and J by 4 bases, with 8 bases of the junction left unmatched. The CDR3 loop is CASSLRSGGRGTEAFF. The CDR3 DNA follows: TGTGCCAGCAGCTTAAGATCAGGGGGCAGGGGCACTGAAGCTTTCTTT.

This clone was detected only a few times. The chain has TRBV30 and TRBJ2-4, with D perhaps TRBD1 (5 bases). With 5 bases removed from V and 6 bases from J, the gap between germline ends came to 8 bases. The germline gives CDR1 GTSNPN, CDR2 SVGIG (reference sequence). The CDR3 runs 11 residues. This chain's CDR3 is CAWSQGNIQYF. DNA of the CDR3: TGTGCCTGGTCCCAGGGAAACATTCAGTACTTC.

V and J are TRBV18 and TRBJ1-1, with unresolved D. The CDR3 has 14 residues. With 0 bases removed from V and 4 bases from J, the gap between germline ends came to 9 bases. The germline gives CDR1 KGHSH, CDR2 LQKENI. This CDR3 is CASSPPLESTEAFF. The CDR3 region has the DNA TGTGCCAGCTCACCACCCCTTGAGAGCACTGAAGCTTTCTTT.

In its sample, this clone was seen a few times. The chain has TRBV6-6 and TRBJ1-4, with TRBD1 as a possible D gene (5 bases). Looked up from germline, CDR1 is MNHNY and CDR2 is SVGAGI (reference sequence). The V end was cut by 2 bases, the J end by 3 bases, with 13 bases between. This CDR3 has 16 residues. The chain's CDR3 is CASSYPPGGANEKLFF. The CDR3 DNA follows: TGTGCCAGCAGTTACCCCCCCGGGGGAGCTAATGAAAAACTGTTTTTT.

This clone was detected only a few times. The rearrangement joins TRBV28 to TRBJ2-3, with 8 nucleotides matching TRBD1. Unmatched junction bases numbered 7, after V lost 8 bases and J lost 0 bases. The CDR3 sequence is 15 residues long. CDR1 MDHEN and CDR2 SYDVKM come from the germline V gene. CDR3: CASGTGTGSTDTQYF. In DNA, the CDR3 is TGTGCCAGCGGGACCGGGACAGGAAGCACAGATACGCAGTATTTT.

This clone was found a few times. The identical CDR3 is also encoded by other nucleotide sequences in the sample. The chain combines TRBV7-3 with TRBJ1-1, with a possible D match to TRBD1 (5 bases). Trimming stripped 0 bases from V and 3 bases from J, with 8 bases between. The CDR3 extends over 14 amino acids. Germline CDR1 SGHTA, CDR2 FQGTGA. CDR3 in DNA: TGTGCCAGCAGCTTAACGGGGGGGGACACTGAAGCTTTCTTT. Translation gives CASSLTGGDTEAFF.

The rearrangement links TRBV6-1 to TRBJ2-2; 8 bases map to TRBD1. V lost 6 bases and J lost 3; bases outside the gene matches: 6. The CDR3 extends over 15 amino acids. Germline V gives CDR1 MNHNS, CDR2 SASEGT. The CDR3 DNA reads as TGTGCCAGCAGCCGGACAGGGAAGGACACCGGGGAGCTGTTTTTT. Its protein is CASSRTGKDTGELFF.

CDR3 residues: CASSDRGYTGELFF. The CDR3 DNA follows: TGTGCCAGCAGTGACAGGGGGTACACCGGGGAGCTGTTTTTT. This chain joins TRBV5-6 and TRBJ2-2; 9 nucleotides match TRBD1. Germline CDR1 and CDR2: SGHDT and YYEEEE. V shed 5 bases, J shed 3 bases, and the junction held 2 bases outside the gene matches. This CDR3 has 14 amino acids.

The chain is built from TRBV5-8 and TRBJ2-1, with D possibly matching TRBD2 (5 bases). CDR1 is SGHTS and CDR2 is YDEGEE in the germline V gene. The CDR3 consists of 15 residues. V dropped 0 bases and J dropped 0 bases, with 7 bases sitting between them. CDR3 sequence reads: CASSLAGNSYNEQFF. For the CDR3, the DNA is TGTGCCAGCAGCTTGGCGGGGAACTCCTACAATGAGCAGTTCTTC.

This chain links TRBV4-3 with TRBJ2-5; 7 nucleotides line up with TRBD2. J gave up 5 bases and V 0 bases, and 9 bases lay outside the gene matches. The CDR3 consists of 16 residues. Germline CDR1 reads LGHNA; CDR2 reads YSLEER. CDR3 loop: CASSQDVASGGETQYF. The CDR3 nucleotides are TGCGCCAGCAGCCAAGATGTGGCTAGCGGAGGGGAGACCCAGTACTTC.

The chain links TRBV6-6 to TRBJ1-1; D may be TRBD1 (6 bases). The CDR3 totals 15 residues. V shed 0 bases and J shed 1 base, with 9 bases lying between them. Germline-derived CDR1 and CDR2 are MNHNY and SVGAGI (reference sequence). Here the CDR3 reads CASSYSAGANTEAFF. CDR3 nucleotide sequence: TGTGCCAGCAGTTACTCAGCAGGGGCGAACACTGAAGCTTTCTTT.

The chain combines TRBV9 with TRBJ1-2; the D is unclear. The CDR3 sequence is 15 residues long. Germline CDR1 SGDLS, CDR2 YYNGEE. V shed 4 bases and J shed 2 bases, with 15 bases lying between them. The CDR3 coding sequence is TGTGCCAGCAGCACCCCGACGGAGCCCAACTATGGCTACACCTTC. Its protein is CASSTPTEPNYGYTF. The full variable domain, in which reference TRBV9 and TRBJ1-2 provide the parts outside the CDR3, is DSGVTQTPKHLITATGQRVTLRCSPRSGDLSVYWYQQSLDQGLQFLIQYYNGEERAKGNILERFSAQQFPDLHSELNLSSLELGDSALYFCASSTPTEPNYGYTFGSGTRLTVV.